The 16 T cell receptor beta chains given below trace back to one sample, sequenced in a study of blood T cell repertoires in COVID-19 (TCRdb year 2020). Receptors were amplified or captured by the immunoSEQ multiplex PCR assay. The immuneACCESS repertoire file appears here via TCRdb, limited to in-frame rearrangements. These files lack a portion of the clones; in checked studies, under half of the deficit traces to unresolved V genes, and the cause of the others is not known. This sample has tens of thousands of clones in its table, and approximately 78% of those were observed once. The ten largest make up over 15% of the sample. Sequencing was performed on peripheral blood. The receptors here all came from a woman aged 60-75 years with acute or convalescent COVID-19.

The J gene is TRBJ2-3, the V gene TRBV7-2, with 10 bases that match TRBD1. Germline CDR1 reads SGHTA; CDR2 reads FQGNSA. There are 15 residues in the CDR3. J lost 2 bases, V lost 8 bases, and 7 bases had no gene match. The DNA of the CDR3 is TGTGCCAGCCGTCTTGACAGGGGGCACACAGATACGCAGTATTTT. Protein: CASRLDRGHTDTQYF. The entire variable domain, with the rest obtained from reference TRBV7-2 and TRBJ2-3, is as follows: GAGVSQSPSNKVTEKGKDVELRCDPISGHTALYWYRQSLGQGLEFLIYFQGNSAPDKSGLPSDRFSAERTGGSVSTLTIQRTQQEDSAVYLCASRLDRGHTDTQYFGPGTRLTVL.

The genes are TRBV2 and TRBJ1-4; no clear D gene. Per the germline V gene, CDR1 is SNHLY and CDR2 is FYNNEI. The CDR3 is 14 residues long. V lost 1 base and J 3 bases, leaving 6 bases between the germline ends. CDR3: CASSEDRSNEKLFF. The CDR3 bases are TGTGCCAGCAGTGAAGACAGATCTAATGAAAAACTGTTTTTT.

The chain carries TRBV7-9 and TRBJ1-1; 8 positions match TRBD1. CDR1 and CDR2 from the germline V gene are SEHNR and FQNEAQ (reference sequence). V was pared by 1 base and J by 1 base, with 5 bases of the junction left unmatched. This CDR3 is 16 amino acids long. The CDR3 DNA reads TGTGCCAGCAGCTTAGGCTCGGGGACAGGGAACACTGAAGCTTTCTTT. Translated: CASSLGSGTGNTEAFF.

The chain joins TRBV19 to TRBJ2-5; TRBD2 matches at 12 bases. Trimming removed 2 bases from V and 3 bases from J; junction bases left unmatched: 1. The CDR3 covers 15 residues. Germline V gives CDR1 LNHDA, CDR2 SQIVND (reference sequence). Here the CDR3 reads CASSILAGGEETQYF. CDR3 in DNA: TGTGCCAGTAGTATACTAGCGGGGGGGGAAGAGACCCAGTACTTC.

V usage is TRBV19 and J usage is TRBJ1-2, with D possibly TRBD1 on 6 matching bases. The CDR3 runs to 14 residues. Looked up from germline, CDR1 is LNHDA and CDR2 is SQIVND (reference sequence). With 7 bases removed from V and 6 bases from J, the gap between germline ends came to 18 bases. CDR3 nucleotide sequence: TGTGCCAGTACCCTCACGAGGACAGCCAATGGCTACACCTTC. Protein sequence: CASTLTRTANGYTF. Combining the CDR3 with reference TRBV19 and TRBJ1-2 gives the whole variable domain DGGITQSPKYLFRKEGQNVTLSCEQNLNHDAMYWYRQDPGQGLRLIYYSQIVNDFQKGDIAEGYSVSREKKESFPLTVTSAQKNPTAFYLCASTLTRTANGYTFGSGTRLTVV.

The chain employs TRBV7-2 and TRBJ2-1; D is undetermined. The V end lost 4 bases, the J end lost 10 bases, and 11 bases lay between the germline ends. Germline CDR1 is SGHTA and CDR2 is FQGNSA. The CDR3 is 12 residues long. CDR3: CASSSRWQEQFF. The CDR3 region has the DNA TGTGCCAGCAGCTCGAGGTGGCAGGAGCAGTTCTTC.

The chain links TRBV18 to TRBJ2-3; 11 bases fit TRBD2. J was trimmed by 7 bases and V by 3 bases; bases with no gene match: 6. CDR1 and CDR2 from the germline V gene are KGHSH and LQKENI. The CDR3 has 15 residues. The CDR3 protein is CASSPIAGGPNTQYF. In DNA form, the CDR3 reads TGTGCCAGCTCACCTATAGCGGGGGGGCCGAATACGCAGTATTTT.

The chain's CDR3 is CASSQDGLAGGWETQYF. The CDR3, as DNA: TGCGCCAGCAGCCAAGATGGATTAGCGGGGGGCTGGGAGACCCAGTACTTC. The chain joins TRBV4-1 to TRBJ2-5, with 10 nucleotides matching TRBD2. This CDR3 region has 17 residues. CDR1 is MGHRA, CDR2 YSYEKL, per germline. V lost 0 bases, J lost 5 bases, and 9 bases stayed unmatched.

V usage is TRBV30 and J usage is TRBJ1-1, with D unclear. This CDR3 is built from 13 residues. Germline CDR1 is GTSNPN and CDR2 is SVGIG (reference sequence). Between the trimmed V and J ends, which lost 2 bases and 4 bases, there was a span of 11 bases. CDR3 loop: CAWSPNHSTEAFF. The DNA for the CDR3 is TGTGCCTGGAGTCCGAACCACTCCACTGAAGCTTTCTTT.

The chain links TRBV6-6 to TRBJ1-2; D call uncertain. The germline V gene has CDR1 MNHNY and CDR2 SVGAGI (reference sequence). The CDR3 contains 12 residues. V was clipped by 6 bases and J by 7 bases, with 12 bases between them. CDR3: CASREGSSGYTF. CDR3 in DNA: TGTGCCAGCAGAGAGGGTAGTAGTGGCTACACCTTC.

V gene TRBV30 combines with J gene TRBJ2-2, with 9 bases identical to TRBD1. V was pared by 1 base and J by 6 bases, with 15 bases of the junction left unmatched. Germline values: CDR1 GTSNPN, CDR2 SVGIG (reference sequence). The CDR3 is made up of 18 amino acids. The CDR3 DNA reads TGTGCCTGGAGTGCGTCCCGGGACAGGGTTCTGCTTCCCGGGGAGCTGTTTTTT. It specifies CAWSASRDRVLLPGELFF.

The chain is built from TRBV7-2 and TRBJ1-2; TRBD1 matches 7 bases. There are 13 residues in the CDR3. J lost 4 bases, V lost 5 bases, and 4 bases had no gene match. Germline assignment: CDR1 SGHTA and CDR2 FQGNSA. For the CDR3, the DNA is TGTGCCAGCAGCACAGGGGCGGGCTATGGCTACACCTTC. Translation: CASSTGAGYGYTF.

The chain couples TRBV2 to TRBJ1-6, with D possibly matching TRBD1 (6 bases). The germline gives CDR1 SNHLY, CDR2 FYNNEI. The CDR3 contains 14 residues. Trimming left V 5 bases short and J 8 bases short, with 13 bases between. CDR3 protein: CASSSSDSYSPLHF. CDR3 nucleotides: TGTGCCAGCAGTTCCTCGGACAGCTATTCACCCCTCCACTTT.

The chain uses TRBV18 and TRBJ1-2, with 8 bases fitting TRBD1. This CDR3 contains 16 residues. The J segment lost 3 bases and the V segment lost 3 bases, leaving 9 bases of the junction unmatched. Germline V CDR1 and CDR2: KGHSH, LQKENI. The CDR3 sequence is CASSPLSDRGDYGYTF. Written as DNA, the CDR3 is TGTGCCAGCTCACCTCTCTCCGACAGGGGTGACTATGGCTACACCTTC.

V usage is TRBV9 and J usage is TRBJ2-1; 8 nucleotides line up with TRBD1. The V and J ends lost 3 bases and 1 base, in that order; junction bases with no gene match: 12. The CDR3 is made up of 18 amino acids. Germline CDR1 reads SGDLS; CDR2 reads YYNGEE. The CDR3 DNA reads TGTGCCAGCAGCGACCACCCGACAGGGGTAAGGTCCTACAATGAGCAGTTCTTC. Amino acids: CASSDHPTGVRSYNEQFF.

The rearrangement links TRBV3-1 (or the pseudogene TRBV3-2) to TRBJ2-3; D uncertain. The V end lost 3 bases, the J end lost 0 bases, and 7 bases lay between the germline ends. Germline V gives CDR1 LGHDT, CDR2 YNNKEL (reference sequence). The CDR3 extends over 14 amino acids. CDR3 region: CASSHGTSTDTQYF. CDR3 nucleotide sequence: TGTGCCAGCAGCCATGGTACTAGCACAGATACGCAGTATTTT.